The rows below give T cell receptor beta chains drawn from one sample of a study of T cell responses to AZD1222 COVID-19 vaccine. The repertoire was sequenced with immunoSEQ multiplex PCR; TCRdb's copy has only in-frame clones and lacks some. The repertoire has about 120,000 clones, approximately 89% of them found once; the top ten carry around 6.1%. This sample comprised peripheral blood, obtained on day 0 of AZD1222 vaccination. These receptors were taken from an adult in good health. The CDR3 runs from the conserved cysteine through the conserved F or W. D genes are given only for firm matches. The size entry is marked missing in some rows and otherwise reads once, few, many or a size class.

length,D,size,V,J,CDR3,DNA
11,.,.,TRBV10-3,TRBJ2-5,CAIREGETQYF,TGTGCCATCAGGGAGGGGGAGACCCAGTACTTC
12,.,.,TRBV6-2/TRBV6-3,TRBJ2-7,CASSYSDVVWDF,TGTGCCAGCAGTTACTCGGACGTAGTGTGGGACTTC
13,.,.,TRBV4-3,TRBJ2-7,CASSQDLGYEQYF,TGCGCCAGCAGCCAAGATTTAGGCTACGAGCAGTACTTC
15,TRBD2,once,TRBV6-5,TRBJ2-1,CASSHRTSGSYEQFF,TGTGCCAGCAGTCACCGGACTAGCGGGAGTTATGAGCAGTTCTTC
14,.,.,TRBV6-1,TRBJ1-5,CASSEAPGLQPQHF,TGTGCCAGCAGTGAAGCGCCGGGGCTTCAGCCCCAGCATTTT
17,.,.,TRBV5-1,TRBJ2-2,CASSSEGTDTNTGELFF,TGCGCCAGCAGCTCCGAGGGGACTGACACGAACACCGGGGAGCTGTTTTTT
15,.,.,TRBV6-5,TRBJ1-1,CASSTGGAMNTEAFF,TGTGCCAGCAGTACCGGGGGGGCCATGAACACTGAAGCTTTCTTT
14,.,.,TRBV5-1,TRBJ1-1,CASSPAGINTEAFF,TGCGCCAGCAGCCCAGCGGGGATCAACACTGAAGCTTTCTTT
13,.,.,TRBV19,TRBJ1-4,CASSPGGAGKLFF,TGTGCCAGTAGCCCCGGTGGCGCCGGAAAACTGTTTTTT
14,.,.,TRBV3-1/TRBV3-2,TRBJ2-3,CASSQDPGRHTQYF,TGTGCCAGCAGCCAAGATCCAGGGAGGCATACGCAGTATTTT
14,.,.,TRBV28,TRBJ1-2,CASCPGGSSYGYTF,TGTGCCAGCTGCCCTGGGGGGAGTAGCTATGGCTACACCTTC
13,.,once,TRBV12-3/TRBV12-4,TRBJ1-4,CASSPSWGEKLFF,TGTGCCAGCAGTCCAAGCTGGGGTGAAAAACTGTTTTTT
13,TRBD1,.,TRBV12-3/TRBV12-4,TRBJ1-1,CASRGQVNTEAFF,TGTGCCAGCAGAGGACAGGTGAACACTGAAGCTTTCTTT
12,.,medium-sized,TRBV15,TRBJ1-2,CATSRTGYGYTF,TGTGCCACCAGCAGGACAGGCTATGGCTACACCTTC
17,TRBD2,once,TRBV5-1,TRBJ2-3,CASSLAVSGGRTDTQYF,TGCGCCAGCAGCCTAGCTGTTTCGGGGGGGCGGACAGATACGCAGTATTTT
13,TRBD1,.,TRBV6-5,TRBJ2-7,CASRRQGGDEQYF,TGTGCCAGCAGACGACAGGGTGGGGACGAGCAGTACTTC
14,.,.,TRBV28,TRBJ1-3,CASRKQGSGNTIYF,TGTGCCAGCAGGAAACAGGGATCTGGAAACACCATATATTTT
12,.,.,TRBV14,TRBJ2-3,CASSQGPNTQYF,TGTGCCAGCAGCCAAGGCCCCAATACGCAGTATTTT
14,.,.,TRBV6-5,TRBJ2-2,CASSYNRNTGELFF,TGTGCCAGCAGTTACAATAGGAACACCGGGGAGCTGTTTTTT
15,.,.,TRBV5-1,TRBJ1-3,CASSLVPGDGNTIYF,TGCGCCAGCAGCTTGGTCCCGGGGGATGGAAACACCATATATTTT
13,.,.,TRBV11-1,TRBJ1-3,CASTGSLLNTIYF,TGTGCCAGCACCGGAAGTTTGCTGAACACCATATATTTT
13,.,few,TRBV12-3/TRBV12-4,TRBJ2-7,CASRTAGTYEQYF,TGTGCCAGCAGGACGGCTGGGACCTACGAGCAGTACTTC
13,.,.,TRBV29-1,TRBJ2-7,CSVEDWQGDEQYF,TGCAGCGTTGAAGACTGGCAGGGTGACGAGCAGTACTTC
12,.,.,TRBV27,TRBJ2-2,CASRLYAGELFF,TGTGCCAGCAGATTATACGCCGGGGAGCTGTTTTTT
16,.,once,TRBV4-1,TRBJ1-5,CASSQDHGYSNQPQHF,TGCGCCAGCAGCCAAGATCACGGGTATAGCAATCAGCCCCAGCATTTT
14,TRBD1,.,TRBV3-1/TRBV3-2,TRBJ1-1,CASSQVQGFTEAFF,TGTGCCAGCAGCCAAGTACAGGGGTTCACTGAAGCTTTCTTT
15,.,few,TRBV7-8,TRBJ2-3,CASSLRSRGTDTQYF,TGTGCCAGCAGCTTAAGGAGTCGGGGCACAGATACGCAGTATTTT
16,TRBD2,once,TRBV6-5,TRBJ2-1,CASSYRVGGGNNEQFF,TGTGCCAGCAGTTACCGCGTGGGGGGGGGAAACAATGAGCAGTTCTTC
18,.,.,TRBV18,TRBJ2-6,CASSINQGVPSGANVLTF,TGTGCCAGCTCAATCAATCAGGGAGTCCCCTCTGGGGCCAACGTCCTGACTTTC
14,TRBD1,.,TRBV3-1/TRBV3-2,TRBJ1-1,CASSPSDRATEAFF,TGTGCCAGCAGCCCATCCGACAGGGCTACTGAAGCTTTCTTT
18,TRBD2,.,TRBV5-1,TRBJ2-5,CASRVPGAREGRKETQYF,TGCGCCAGCCGCGTTCCAGGGGCGCGGGAGGGCCGAAAGGAGACCCAGTACTTC
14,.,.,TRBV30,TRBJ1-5,CAFQTRTGNQPQHF,TGTGCCTTCCAGACCAGAACGGGCAATCAGCCCCAGCATTTT
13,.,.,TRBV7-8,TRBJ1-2,CASSLGPLDGYTF,TGTGCCAGCAGCTTAGGTCCCCTTGATGGCTACACCTTC